This T cell receptor (beta chain) was sequenced in a study of shared clonotypes between healthy human individuals. This clone was seen a few times. Germline values: CDR1 SNHLY, CDR2 FYNNEI. Trimming shortened V by 8 bases and J by 4 bases, and 9 bases separated the two germline ends. CDR3 length: 12 residues. Profiled with immunoSEQ multiplex PCR; TCRdb holds only in-frame clones, not every one. The sample lists roughly 2.4 million clones; almost 96% were seen once. This chain links TRBV2 with TRBJ1-3; D uncertain. This sequence originates from a young man in good health. Sequencing was performed on naive CD4+ T cells sorted from blood. The subset was: CD45RA+ positively selected. The CDR3 loop is CASSVQGNTIYF. The CDR3 region has the DNA TGTGCCAGCTCGGTACAGGGAAACACCATATATTTT.